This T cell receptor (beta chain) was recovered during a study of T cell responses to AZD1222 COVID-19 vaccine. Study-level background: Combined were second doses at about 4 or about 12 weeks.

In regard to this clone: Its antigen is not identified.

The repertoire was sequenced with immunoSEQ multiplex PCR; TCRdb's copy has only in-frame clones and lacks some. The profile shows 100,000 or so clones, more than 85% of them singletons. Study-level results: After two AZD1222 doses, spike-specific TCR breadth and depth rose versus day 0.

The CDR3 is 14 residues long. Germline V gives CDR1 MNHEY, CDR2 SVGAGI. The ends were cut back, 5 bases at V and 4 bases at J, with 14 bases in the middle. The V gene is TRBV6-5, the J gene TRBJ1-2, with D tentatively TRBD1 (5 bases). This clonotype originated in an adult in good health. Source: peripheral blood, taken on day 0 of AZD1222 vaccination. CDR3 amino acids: CASSPLGQGYGYTF. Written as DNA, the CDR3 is TGTGCCAGCAGTCCTCTGGGGCAGGGCTATGGCTACACCTTC.